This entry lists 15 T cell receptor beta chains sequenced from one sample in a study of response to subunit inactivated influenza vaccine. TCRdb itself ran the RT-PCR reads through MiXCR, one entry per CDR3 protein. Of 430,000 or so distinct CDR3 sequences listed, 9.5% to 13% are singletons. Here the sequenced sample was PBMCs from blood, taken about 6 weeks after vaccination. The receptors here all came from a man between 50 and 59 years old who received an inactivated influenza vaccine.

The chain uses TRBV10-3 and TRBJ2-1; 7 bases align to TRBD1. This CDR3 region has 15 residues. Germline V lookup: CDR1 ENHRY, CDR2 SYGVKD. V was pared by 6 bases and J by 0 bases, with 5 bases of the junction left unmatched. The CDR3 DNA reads TGTGCCATCAGGGGACAGTATAGCTCCTACAATGAGCAGTTCTTC. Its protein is CAIRGQYSSYNEQFF.

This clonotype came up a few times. This chain's CDR3 is CASSPRGTGGSGANVLTF. CDR3 in DNA: TGTGCCAGCAGCCCTCGGGGGACAGGGGGATCAGGGGCCAACGTCCTGACTTTC. The J gene is TRBJ2-6, the V gene TRBV11-2; 11 nucleotides match TRBD1. Trimming took 5 bases from V and 4 from J; bases not matched to a gene: 10. The germline CDR1 and CDR2 sequences are SGHAT and FQNNGV. The CDR3 contains 18 residues.

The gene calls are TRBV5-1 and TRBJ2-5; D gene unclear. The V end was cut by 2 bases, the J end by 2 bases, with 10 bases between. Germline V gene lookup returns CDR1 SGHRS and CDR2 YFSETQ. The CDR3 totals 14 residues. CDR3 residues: CASSLHIQQETQYF. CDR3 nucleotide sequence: TGCGCCAGCAGCTTACACATACAACAAGAGACCCAGTACTTC.

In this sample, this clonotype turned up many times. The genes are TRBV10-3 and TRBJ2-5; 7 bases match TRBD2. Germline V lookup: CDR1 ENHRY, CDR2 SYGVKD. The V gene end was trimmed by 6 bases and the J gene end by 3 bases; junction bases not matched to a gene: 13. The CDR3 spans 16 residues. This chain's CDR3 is CAIRPKRGTSEETQYF. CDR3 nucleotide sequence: TGTGCCATCAGGCCCAAGCGGGGTACCTCCGAAGAGACCCAGTACTTC.

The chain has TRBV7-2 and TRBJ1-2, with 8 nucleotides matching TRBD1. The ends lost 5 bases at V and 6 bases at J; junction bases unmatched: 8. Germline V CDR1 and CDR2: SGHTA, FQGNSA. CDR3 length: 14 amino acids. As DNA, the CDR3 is TGTGCCAGCAGCCGGGACAGGATAAAGCATGGCTACACCTTC. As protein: CASSRDRIKHGYTF. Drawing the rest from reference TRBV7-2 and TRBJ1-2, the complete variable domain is GAGVSQSPSNKVTEKGKDVELRCDPISGHTALYWYRQSLGQGLEFLIYFQGNSAPDKSGLPSDRFSAERTGGSVSTLTIQRTQQEDSAVYLCASSRDRIKHGYTFGSGTRLTVV.

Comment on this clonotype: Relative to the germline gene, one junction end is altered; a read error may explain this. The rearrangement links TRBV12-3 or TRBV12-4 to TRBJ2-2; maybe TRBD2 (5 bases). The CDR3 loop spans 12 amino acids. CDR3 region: CASSTPPGKLFF. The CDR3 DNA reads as TGTGCCAGCAGTACACCTCCCGGGAAGCTGTTTTTT.

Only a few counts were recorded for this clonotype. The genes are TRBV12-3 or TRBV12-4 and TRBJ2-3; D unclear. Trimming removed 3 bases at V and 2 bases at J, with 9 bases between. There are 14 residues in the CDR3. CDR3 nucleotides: TGTGCCAGCAGTTTTAGTGCACCCACAGATACGCAGTATTTT. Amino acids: CASSFSAPTDTQYF.

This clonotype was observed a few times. CDR3 region: CSARARNSPLHF. The CDR3 region has the DNA TGCAGCGCGCGAGCGAGGAATTCACCCCTCCACTTT. The chain employs TRBV20-1 and TRBJ1-6; no clear D gene. Germline loops: CDR1 DFQATT, CDR2 SNEGSKA (reference sequence). The CDR3 length is 12 residues.

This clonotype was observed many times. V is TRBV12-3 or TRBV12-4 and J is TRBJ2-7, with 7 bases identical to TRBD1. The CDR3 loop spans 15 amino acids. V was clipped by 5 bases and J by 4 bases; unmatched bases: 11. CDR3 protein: CASSHTGTASYEQYF. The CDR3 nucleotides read TGTGCCAGCAGTCATACCGGGACAGCGTCTTACGAGCAGTACTTC.

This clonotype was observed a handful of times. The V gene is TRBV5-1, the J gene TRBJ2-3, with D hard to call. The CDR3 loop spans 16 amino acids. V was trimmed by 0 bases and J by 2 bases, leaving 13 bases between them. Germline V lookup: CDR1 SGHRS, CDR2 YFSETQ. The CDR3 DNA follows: TGCGCCAGCAGCTTGGGCCTTTTGAGGCCCACAGATACGCAGTATTTT. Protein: CASSLGLLRPTDTQYF.

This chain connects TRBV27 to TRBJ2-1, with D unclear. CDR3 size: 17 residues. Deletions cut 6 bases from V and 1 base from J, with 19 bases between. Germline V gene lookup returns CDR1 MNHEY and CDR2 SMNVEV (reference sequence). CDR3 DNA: TGTGCCAGCAGACTTTCGGCGGTGCTGAGGTCCTACAATGAGCAGTTCTTC. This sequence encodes CASRLSAVLRSYNEQFF.

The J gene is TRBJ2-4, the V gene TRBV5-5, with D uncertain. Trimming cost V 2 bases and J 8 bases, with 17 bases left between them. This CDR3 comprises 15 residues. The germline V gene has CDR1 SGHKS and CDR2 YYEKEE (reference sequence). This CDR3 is CASSFSGSQSDIQYF. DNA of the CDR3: TGTGCCAGCAGCTTTTCTGGATCCCAGAGCGACATTCAGTACTTC.

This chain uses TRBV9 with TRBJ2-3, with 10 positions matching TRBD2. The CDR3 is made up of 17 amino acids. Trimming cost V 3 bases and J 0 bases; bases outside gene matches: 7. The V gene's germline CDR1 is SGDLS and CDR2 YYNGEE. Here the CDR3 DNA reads TGTGCCAGCAGCGGGCTAGCGGGGGCTCTCAGCACAGATACGCAGTATTTT. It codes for CASSGLAGALSTDTQYF.

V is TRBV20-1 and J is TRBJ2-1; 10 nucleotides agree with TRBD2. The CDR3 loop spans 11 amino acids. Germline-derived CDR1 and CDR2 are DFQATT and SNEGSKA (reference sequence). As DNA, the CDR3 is TGCTCTAGCGGGAGAATCGATGAGCAGTTCTTC. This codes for CSSGRIDEQFF.

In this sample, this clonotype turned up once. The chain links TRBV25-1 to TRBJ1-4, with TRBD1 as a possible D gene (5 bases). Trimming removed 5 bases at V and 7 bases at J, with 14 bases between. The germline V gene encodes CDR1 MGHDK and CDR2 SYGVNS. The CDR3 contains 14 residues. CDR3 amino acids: CASSTYRSGEKLFF. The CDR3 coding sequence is TGTGCCAGCAGTACTTACAGGTCGGGTGAAAAACTGTTTTTT. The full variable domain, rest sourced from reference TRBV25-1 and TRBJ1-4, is EADIYQTPRYLVIGTGKKITLECSQTMGHDKMYWYQQDPGMELHLIHYSYGVNSTEKGDLSSESTVSRIRTEHFPLTLESARPSHTSQYLCASSTYRSGEKLFFGSGTQLSVL.